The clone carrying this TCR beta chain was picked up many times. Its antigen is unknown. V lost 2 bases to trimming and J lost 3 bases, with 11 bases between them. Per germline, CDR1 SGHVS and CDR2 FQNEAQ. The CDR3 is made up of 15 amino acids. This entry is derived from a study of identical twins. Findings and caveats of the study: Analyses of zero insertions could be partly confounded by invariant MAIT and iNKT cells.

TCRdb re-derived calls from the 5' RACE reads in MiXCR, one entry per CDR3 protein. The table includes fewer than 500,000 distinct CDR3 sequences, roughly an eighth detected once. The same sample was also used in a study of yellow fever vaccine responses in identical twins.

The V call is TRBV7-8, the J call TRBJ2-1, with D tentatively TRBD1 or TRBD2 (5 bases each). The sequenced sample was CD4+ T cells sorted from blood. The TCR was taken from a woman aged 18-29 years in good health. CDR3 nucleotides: TGTGCCAGCAGCTTACGGGACGGCAACTACAATGAGCAGTTCTTC. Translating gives CASSLRDGNYNEQFF.